Below, 16 T cell receptor beta chains from the same sample are listed, as sequenced in a study of CD8 T cells in ankylosing spondylitis. Which antigens these TCRs recognize remains unknown. MiXCR, run by TCRdb on the 5' RACE reads, gives a single entry per CDR3 protein. The repertoire has approximately 300,000 distinct CDR3 sequences, roughly 8% of them found once; the top ten carry 13% to 15%. Study results and caveats: A TCR beta motif of under ten highly homologous variants seemed to mark ankylosing spondylitis blood.

Sequencing was done on a sample of blood, either unsorted or a sorted T cell fraction (not recorded which). All receptors come from a male donor with ankylosing spondylitis.

There are many counts of this clonotype. The CDR3 DNA sequence: TGTGCCAGCAGCCAGTCTCTCCCGGGACTTTCTCAAGAGACCCAGTACTTC. This codes for CASSQSLPGLSQETQYF. V and J are TRBV3-1 and TRBJ2-5; maybe TRBD2 (6 bases). The CDR3 covers 17 residues. V lost 3 bases and J 2 bases, leaving 19 bases between the germline ends. The germline CDR1 and CDR2 sequences are LGHDT and YNNKEL (reference sequence).

This clonotype was seen only a few times. V is TRBV10-3 and J is TRBJ2-3; 7 bases align to TRBD2. The germline gives CDR1 ENHRY, CDR2 SYGVKD. Trimming removed 8 bases from V and 0 bases from J; junction bases left unmatched: 2. CDR3 length equals 13 residues. Written as DNA, the CDR3 is TGTGCCATCCATAGCGGGAGCACAGATACGCAGTATTTT. Encoded protein: CAIHSGSTDTQYF.

The table lists this clonotype with a few counts. The rearrangement uses TRBV24-1 and TRBJ2-1, with 15 bases identical to TRBD2. There are 17 residues in the CDR3. Germline V gene data show CDR1 as KGHDR and CDR2 as SFDVKD. J gave up 8 bases and V 5 bases, and 9 bases lay outside the gene matches. As DNA, the CDR3 is TGTGCCACCAGTGGTTGGACTAGCGGGAGGGCCGGGGATGAGCAGTTCTTC. It translates to CATSGWTSGRAGDEQFF.

This clonotype occurred a few times. This chain connects TRBV27 to TRBJ1-2, with D unclear. The CDR3 runs to 13 residues. V lost 6 bases and J 3 bases, leaving 11 bases between the germline ends. Germline lookup yields CDR1 MNHEY and CDR2 SMNVEV (reference sequence). DNA of the CDR3: TGTGCCAGCAGCTCACAGAGACACTATGGCTACACCTTC. This codes for CASSSQRHYGYTF.

In its sample, this clonotype was seen a few times. The genes are TRBV6-2 or TRBV6-3 and TRBJ2-3; 12 bases are shared with TRBD2. The CDR3 covers 12 residues. The V gene end was trimmed by 8 bases and the J gene end by 9 bases; junction bases not matched to a gene: 3. CDR1 is MNHEY and CDR2 is SVGEGT in the germline V gene. CDR3 in amino acids: CASGTSGFTQYF. In DNA, the CDR3 is TGTGCCAGCGGGACTAGCGGGTTCACGCAGTATTTT.

This clonotype was detected once. The CDR3 bases are TGTGCCAGCTCACCGCCGGGACTAGCCGATGATACGCAGTATTTT. This translates into CASSPPGLADDTQYF. This sequence joins TRBV18 and TRBJ2-3; 9 positions agree with TRBD2. V trimming: 3 bases; J trimming: 6 bases; junction bases outside the gene matches: 7. Germline assignment: CDR1 KGHSH and CDR2 LQKENI. The CDR3 length is 15 residues.

This clonotype showed up just a few times. The chain couples TRBV7-2 to TRBJ1-1; TRBD1 is a possible D gene (6 bases). The V and J ends lost 3 bases and 4 bases respectively, with 12 bases between them. Germline V gene sequence: CDR1 SGHTA, CDR2 FQGNSA. This CDR3 is 14 amino acids long. The CDR3 region has the DNA TGTGCCAGCAGCTTCACAGGGTTTGGCACTGAAGCTTTCTTT. Translated, it gives CASSFTGFGTEAFF.

V gene TRBV5-1 combines with J gene TRBJ2-7, with TRBD2 matching over 8 bases. The CDR3 totals 16 residues. The germline V gene has CDR1 SGHRS and CDR2 YFSETQ. The junction had 6 bases not matched to a gene; V was cut back by 0 bases and J by 1 base. CDR3 in amino acids: CASSLDIVAGSYEQYF. The CDR3 DNA sequence: TGCGCCAGCAGCTTGGATATCGTAGCGGGGTCCTACGAGCAGTACTTC. The variable domain in full, with the rest retrieved from reference TRBV5-1 and TRBJ2-7, is KAGVTQTPRYLIKTRGQQVTLSCSPISGHRSVSWYQQTPGQGLQFLFEYFSETQRNKGNFPGRFSGRQFSNSRSEMNVSTLELGDSALYLCASSLDIVAGSYEQYFGPGTRLTVT.

V and J are TRBV4-2 and TRBJ2-5; 8 positions match TRBD2. Germline CDR1 LGHNA, CDR2 YNFKEQ. Trimming took 3 bases from V and 1 from J; bases not matched to a gene: 4. The CDR3 length is 15 residues. DNA of the CDR3: TGTGCCAGCAGCCACACTAGCGGAGCCCAAGAGACCCAGTACTTC. The encoded protein is CASSHTSGAQETQYF.

This clonotype appeared a few times. This chain uses TRBV29-1 with TRBJ2-5; 7 nucleotides agree with TRBD1. The CDR3 contains 13 residues. Germline CDR1 reads SQVTM; CDR2 reads ANQGSEA. The V segment lost 7 bases and the J segment 5 bases; nucleotides outside the gene matches: 10. DNA of the CDR3: TGCAGCGCCGAACGACAGGGTATCGAGACCCAGTACTTC. Its translation is CSAERQGIETQYF.

This rearrangement joins TRBV2 to TRBJ2-7; 9 bases match TRBD1. Germline lookup yields CDR1 SNHLY and CDR2 FYNNEI. The CDR3 runs 16 residues. The J segment lost 2 bases and the V segment lost 8 bases, leaving 13 bases of the junction unmatched. CDR3 protein: CASSQGATLTPYEQYF. The CDR3 nucleotides read TGTGCCAGCTCACAGGGGGCTACCCTAACCCCCTACGAGCAGTACTTC. The entire variable domain, with the rest obtained from reference TRBV2 and TRBJ2-7, is as follows: EPEVTQTPSHQVTQMGQEVILRCVPISNHLYFYWYRQILGQKVEFLVSFYNNEISEKSEIFDDQFSVERPDGSNFTLKIRSTKLEDSAMYFCASSQGATLTPYEQYFGPGTRLTVT.

This chain connects TRBV3-1 to TRBJ2-1, with 9 bases fitting TRBD2. The ends lost 3 bases at V and 10 bases at J; junction bases unmatched: 7. The germline V gene encodes CDR1 LGHDT and CDR2 YNNKEL (reference sequence). There are 14 residues in the CDR3. The CDR3 loop reads CASSQISGSGEQFF. The DNA of the CDR3 is TGTGCCAGCAGCCAGATTAGCGGGAGCGGGGAGCAGTTCTTC.

This clonotype showed up many times. The chain links TRBV20-1 to TRBJ2-1; the D call may be TRBD1 or TRBD2 (5 bases each). The CDR3 is 15 amino acids. The germline V gene has CDR1 DFQATT and CDR2 SNEGSKA (reference sequence). Trimming removed 0 bases at V and 0 bases at J, with 9 bases between. CDR3 DNA: TGCAGTGCTAGAGATGAGGGGAGCTCCTACAATGAGCAGTTCTTC. The encoded protein is CSARDEGSSYNEQFF.

This clonotype was found many times. The CDR3 DNA reads TGTGCCAGCAGTTCCCCGATGAGACAGGGTAATTACGAGCAGTACTTC. It specifies CASSSPMRQGNYEQYF. The chain is built from TRBV28 and TRBJ2-7, with 7 bases fitting TRBD1. The CDR3 loop spans 16 amino acids. V shed 4 bases, J shed 4 bases, and the junction held 13 bases outside the gene matches. Looked up from germline, CDR1 is MDHEN and CDR2 is SYDVKM.

The CDR3 is CSASRQPGLAGSGEQYF. The CDR3 region has the DNA TGCAGTGCAAGCAGACAACCGGGACTAGCGGGATCGGGGGAGCAGTACTTC. V usage is TRBV20-1 and J usage is TRBJ2-7; 13 bases are a match to TRBD2. CDR1 and CDR2 (germline): DFQATT, SNEGSKA (reference sequence). The CDR3 consists of 17 residues. The V segment lost 6 bases and the J segment 7 bases; nucleotides outside the gene matches: 18.

Here the CDR3 reads CASSGTVSPLHF. The CDR3 nucleotides are TGTGCCAGCAGCGGTACGGTCTCACCCCTCCACTTT. The chain is built from TRBV5-5 and TRBJ1-6; D unresolved. Deletions cut 4 bases from V and 10 bases from J, with 9 bases between. Germline assignment: CDR1 SGHKS and CDR2 YYEKEE (reference sequence). This CDR3 comprises 12 residues.